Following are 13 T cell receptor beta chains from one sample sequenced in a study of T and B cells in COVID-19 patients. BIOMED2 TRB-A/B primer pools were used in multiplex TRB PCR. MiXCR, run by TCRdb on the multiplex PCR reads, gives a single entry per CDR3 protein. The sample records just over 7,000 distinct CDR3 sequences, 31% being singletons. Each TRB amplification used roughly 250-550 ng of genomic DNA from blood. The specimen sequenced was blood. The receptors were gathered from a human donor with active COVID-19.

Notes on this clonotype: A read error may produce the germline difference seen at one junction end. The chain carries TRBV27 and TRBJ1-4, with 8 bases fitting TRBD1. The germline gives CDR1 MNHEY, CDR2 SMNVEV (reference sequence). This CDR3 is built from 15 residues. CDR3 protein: CACSSRTGTNEKLFF. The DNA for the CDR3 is TGTGCCTGCAGTTCCAGGACAGGGACTAATGAAAAACTGTTTTTT.

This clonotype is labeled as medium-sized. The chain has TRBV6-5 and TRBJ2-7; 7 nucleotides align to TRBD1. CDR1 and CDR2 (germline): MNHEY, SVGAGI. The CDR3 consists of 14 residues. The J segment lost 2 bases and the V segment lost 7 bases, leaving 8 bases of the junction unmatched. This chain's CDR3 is CASTATGKPYEQYF. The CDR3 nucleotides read TGTGCCAGCACAGCGACAGGGAAACCCTACGAGCAGTACTTC.

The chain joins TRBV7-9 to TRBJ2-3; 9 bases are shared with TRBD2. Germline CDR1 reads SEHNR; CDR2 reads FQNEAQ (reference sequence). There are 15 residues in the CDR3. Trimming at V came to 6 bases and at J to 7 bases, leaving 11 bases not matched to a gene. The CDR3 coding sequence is TGTGCCAGCAGGCCCCGCCAGCGGGGGGCGTATACGCAGTATTTT. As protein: CASRPRQRGAYTQYF.

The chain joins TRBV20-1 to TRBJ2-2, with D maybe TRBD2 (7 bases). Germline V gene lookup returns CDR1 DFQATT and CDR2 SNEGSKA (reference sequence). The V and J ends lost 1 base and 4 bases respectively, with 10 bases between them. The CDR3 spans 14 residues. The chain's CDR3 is CSARGGGFTGELFF. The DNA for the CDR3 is TGCAGTGCTAGAGGGGGGGGCTTCACCGGGGAGCTGTTTTTT.

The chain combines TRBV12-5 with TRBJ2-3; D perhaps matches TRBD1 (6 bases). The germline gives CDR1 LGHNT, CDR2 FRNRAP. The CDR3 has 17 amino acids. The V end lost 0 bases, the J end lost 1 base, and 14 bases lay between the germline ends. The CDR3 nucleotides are TGTGCTAGTGGTTTGGTCTTCGACAGGTGGGGCACAGATACGCAGTATTTT. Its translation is CASGLVFDRWGTDTQYF.

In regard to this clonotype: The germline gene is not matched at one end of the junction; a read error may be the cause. The CDR3 is CASTRGLAHTGELFF. CDR3 nucleotides: TGCGCCAGCACCCGGGGACTAGCGCACACCGGGGAGCTGTTTTTT. The V gene is TRBV5-4, the J gene TRBJ2-2; 10 positions match TRBD2. CDR3 size: 15 residues. Germline CDR1 is SGHNT and CDR2 is YYREEE (reference sequence). Supplemented by reference TRBV5-4 and TRBJ2-2, the full variable domain reads ETGVTQSPTHLIKTRGQQVTLRCSSQSGHNTVSWYQQALGQGPQFIFQYYREEENGRGNFPPRFSGLQFPNYSSELNVNALELDDSALYLCASTRGLAHTGELFFGEGSRLTVL.

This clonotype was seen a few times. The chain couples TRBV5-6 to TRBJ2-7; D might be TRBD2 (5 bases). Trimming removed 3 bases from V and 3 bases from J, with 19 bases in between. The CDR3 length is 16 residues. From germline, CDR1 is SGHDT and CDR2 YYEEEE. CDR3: CASSSPRDWADYEQYF. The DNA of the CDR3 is TGTGCCAGCAGCTCACCCCGGGATTGGGCGGACTACGAGCAGTACTTC.

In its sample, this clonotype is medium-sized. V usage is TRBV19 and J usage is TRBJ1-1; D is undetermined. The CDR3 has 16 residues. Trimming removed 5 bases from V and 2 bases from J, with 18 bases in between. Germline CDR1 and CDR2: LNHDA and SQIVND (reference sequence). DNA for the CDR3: TGTGCCAGTAGTGTCACAGTAGACACCGCAAACACTGAAGCTTTCTTT. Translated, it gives CASSVTVDTANTEAFF.

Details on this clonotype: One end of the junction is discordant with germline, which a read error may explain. The CDR3 coding sequence is TGCGCCAGCAGGGACAGGGGGTACGGCGGGGTAGAGACCCAGTACTTC. Protein: CASRDRGYGGVETQYF. V gene TRBV6-1 combines with J gene TRBJ2-5; TRBD1 aligns across 11 bases. The CDR3 runs 16 residues. Per the germline V gene, CDR1 is MNHNS and CDR2 is SASEGT.

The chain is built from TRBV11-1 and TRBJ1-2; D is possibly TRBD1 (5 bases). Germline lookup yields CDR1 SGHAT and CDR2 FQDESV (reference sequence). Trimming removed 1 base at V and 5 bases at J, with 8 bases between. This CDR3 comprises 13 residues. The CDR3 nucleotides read TGTGCCAGCAGCTTAGGGGGGGGGTATGGCTACACCTTC. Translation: CASSLGGGYGYTF.

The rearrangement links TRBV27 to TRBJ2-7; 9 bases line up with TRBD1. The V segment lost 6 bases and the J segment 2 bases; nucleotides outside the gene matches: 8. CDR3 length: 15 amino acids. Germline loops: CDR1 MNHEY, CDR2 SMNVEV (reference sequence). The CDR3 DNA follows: TGTGCCAGCAGAACTACCGGGACAGGGACCTACGAGCAGTACTTC. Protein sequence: CASRTTGTGTYEQYF.

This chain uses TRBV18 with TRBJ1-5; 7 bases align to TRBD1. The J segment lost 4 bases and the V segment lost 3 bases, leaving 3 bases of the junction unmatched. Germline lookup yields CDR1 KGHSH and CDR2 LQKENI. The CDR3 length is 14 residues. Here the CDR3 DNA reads TGTGCCAGCTCACCGGGACAGCAAAATCAGCCCCAGCATTTT. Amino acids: CASSPGQQNQPQHF. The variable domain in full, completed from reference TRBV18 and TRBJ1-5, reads NAGVMQNPRHLVRRRGQEARLRCSPMKGHSHVYWYRQLPEEGLKFMVYLQKENIIDESGMPKERFSAEFPKEGPSILRIQQVVRGDSAAYFCASSPGQQNQPQHFGDGTRLSIL.

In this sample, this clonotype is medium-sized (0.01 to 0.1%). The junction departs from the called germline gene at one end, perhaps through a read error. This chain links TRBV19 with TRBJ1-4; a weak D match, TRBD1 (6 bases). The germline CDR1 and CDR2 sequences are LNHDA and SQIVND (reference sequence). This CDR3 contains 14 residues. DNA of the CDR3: TGTGCCAGTAGTCCCGGGACAACGAATGAAAAACTGTTTTTT. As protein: CASSPGTTNEKLFF.